The present TCR beta chain was sequenced within a study of cytomegalovirus exposure and HLA in healthy donors. Study-wide points: Immune exposure data for these donors was limited to CMV serostatus. The study designated 150 to 200 TCR beta chains cytomegalovirus-associated.

Primers included in the PCR were 60 Vbeta and 13 Jbeta primers. TCRdb's table, derived via immunoSEQ multiplex PCR, lists solely in-frame clones and lacks some. The sample contains over 150,000 clones, 70% to 80% of which appear only once. Comment on this clone: The antigen is not known.

Germline V gene sequence: CDR1 SNHLY, CDR2 FYNNEI. This CDR3 has 12 residues. After removal of 4 bases from V and 14 bases from J, the junction contained 8 bases not matched to a gene. This rearrangement joins TRBV2 to TRBJ2-1, with 7 bases aligning to TRBD1. The receptor was isolated from a male donor in good health and CMV-seronegative. The sample comprised PBMCs. The CDR3 spells CASSATGLEEFF. CDR3 coding DNA: TGTGCCAGCAGTGCGACAGGGTTGGAGGAGTTCTTC.